Shown below are 28 T cell receptor beta chains from a single sample sequenced in a study of cytomegalovirus exposure and HLA in healthy donors. Amplification used 60 Vbeta primers and 13 Jbeta primers. The assay was immunoSEQ multiplex PCR, and TCRdb's table has in-frame clones only and misses some. This table holds approximately 38,000 clones. The sequenced material came from PBMCs. These receptor sequences come from a man aged 35 to 55 in good health and CMV-seropositive.

This chain connects TRBV6-5 to TRBJ1-5; D remains unclear. Looked up from germline, CDR1 is MNHEY and CDR2 is SVGAGI. This CDR3 comprises 14 residues. V shed 2 bases and J shed 0 bases, with 5 bases lying between them. The CDR3 reads CASSYRGSNQPQHF. CDR3 in DNA: TGTGCCAGCAGTTACCGGGGTAGCAATCAGCCCCAGCATTTT.

The chain has TRBV9 and TRBJ1-1; no clear D gene. The V end lost 0 bases, the J end lost 4 bases, and 16 bases lay between the germline ends. The CDR3 is 16 amino acids. CDR1 and CDR2 from the germline V gene are SGDLS and YYNGEE. Written as DNA, the CDR3 is TGTGCCAGCAGCGTAGGGGCAGGTGGGCCCGGCACTGAAGCTTTCTTT. It is translated as CASSVGAGGPGTEAFF. Complete variable domain (other parts from reference TRBV9 and TRBJ1-1): DSGVTQTPKHLITATGQRVTLRCSPRSGDLSVYWYQQSLDQGLQFLIQYYNGEERAKGNILERFSAQQFPDLHSELNLSSLELGDSALYFCASSVGAGGPGTEAFFGQGTRLTVV.

This chain connects TRBV5-8 to TRBJ1-4, with D perhaps matching TRBD1 (6 bases). CDR3 length equals 14 residues. V lost 2 bases to trimming and J lost 8 bases, with 13 bases between them. The germline gives CDR1 SGHTS, CDR2 YDEGEE. The chain's CDR3 is CASSLYRDTEKLFF. The CDR3 nucleotides read TGTGCCAGCAGCTTATACAGGGATACAGAAAAACTGTTTTTT.

A remark on this clone: An end of the junction does not agree with germline; a read error may underlie this. Different DNA sequences within this sample yield the same CDR3. The CDR3 loop is CASRGAVRDTQYF. CDR3 DNA sequence: TGTGCCAGCAGGGGAGCGGTCCGCGATACGCAGTACTTT. The chain combines TRBV7-2 with TRBJ2-3, with D possibly being TRBD2 (5 bases). The CDR3 totals 13 residues. The germline V gene encodes CDR1 SGHTA and CDR2 FQGNSA. Complete variable domain (other parts from reference TRBV7-2 and TRBJ2-3): GAGVSQSPSNKVTEKGKDVELRCDPISGHTALYWYRQSLGQGLEFLIYFQGNSAPDKSGLPSDRFSAERTGGSVSTLTIQRTQQEDSAVYLCASRGAVRDTQYFGPGTRLTVL.

The chain recombines TRBV30 with TRBJ2-7, with 10 bases that match TRBD1. This CDR3 region has 15 residues. V shed 4 bases, J shed 2 bases, and the junction held 8 bases outside the gene matches. The germline CDR1 and CDR2 sequences are GTSNPN and SVGIG (reference sequence). This CDR3 reads CAWKETGGQTYEQYF. CDR3 sequence (DNA): TGTGCCTGGAAAGAGACAGGGGGCCAGACCTACGAGCAGTACTTC.

The chain recombines TRBV7-9 with TRBJ2-1; the match to TRBD1 covers 9 bases. The CDR3 runs to 18 residues. J lost 0 bases, V lost 5 bases, and 11 bases had no gene match. Germline V gene sequence: CDR1 SEHNR, CDR2 FQNEAQ (reference sequence). The CDR3: CASSRGQGPTSSYNEQFF. The CDR3 bases are TGTGCCAGCAGCCGGGGACAGGGACCCACTAGCTCCTACAATGAGCAGTTCTTC. The variable domain in full, with the rest retrieved from reference TRBV7-9 and TRBJ2-1, is DTGVSQNPRHKITKRGQNVTFRCDPISEHNRLYWYRQTLGQGPEFLTYFQNEAQLEKSRLLSDRFSAERPKGSFSTLEIQRTEQGDSAMYLCASSRGQGPTSSYNEQFFGPGTRLTVL.

The V gene is TRBV10-3, the J gene TRBJ2-1; 12 positions agree with TRBD2. CDR1 and CDR2 (germline): ENHRY, SYGVKD. Germline trimming cut 0 bases from V and 7 bases from J; bases unmatched to any gene: 4. The CDR3 has 16 amino acids. CDR3 protein: CAISESTSGSLNEQFF. CDR3 coding DNA: TGTGCCATCAGTGAGTCGACTAGCGGGAGTTTGAATGAGCAGTTCTTC.

The chain combines TRBV16 with TRBJ2-7; 8 bases are shared with TRBD1. CDR1 is KGHSY and CDR2 is FQNENV in the germline V gene. The CDR3 length is 16 residues. The V gene end was trimmed by 4 bases and the J gene end by 3 bases; junction bases not matched to a gene: 11. The CDR3, as DNA: TGTGCCAGCAGCCCCCGGGGGACAGGAAACCTCTACGAGCAGTACTTC. It is translated as CASSPRGTGNLYEQYF.

CDR3 sequence: CASKTSGTSPQYF. CDR3 sequence (DNA): TGTGCCAGCAAGACCAGCGGGACCTCCCCGCAGTATTTT. The gene calls are TRBV7-6 and TRBJ2-3; TRBD2 matches at 7 bases. The CDR3 totals 13 residues. Germline V gene lookup returns CDR1 SGHVS and CDR2 FNYEAQ. Trimming cost V 7 bases and J 10 bases; bases outside gene matches: 11. The variable domain in full, completed from reference TRBV7-6 and TRBJ2-3, reads GAGVSQSPRYKVTKRGQDVALRCDPISGHVSLYWYRQALGQGPEFLTYFNYEAQQDKSGLPNDRFSAERPEGSISTLTIQRTEQRDSAMYRCASKTSGTSPQYFGPGTRLTVL.

The V gene is TRBV25-1, the J gene TRBJ2-1, with 10 bases that match TRBD1. V shed 6 bases and J 7 bases; nucleotides not matched to a gene: 18. From germline, CDR1 is MGHDK and CDR2 SYGVNS. This CDR3 has 18 amino acids. The DNA for the CDR3 is TGTGCCAGCAGGGGCCAGGGGACAGGGGAAAGAAGTGAGAATGAGCAGTTCTTC. It yields the protein CASRGQGTGERSENEQFF. Full variable domain (missing parts from reference TRBV25-1 and TRBJ2-1): EADIYQTPRYLVIGTGKKITLECSQTMGHDKMYWYQQDPGMELHLIHYSYGVNSTEKGDLSSESTVSRIRTEHFPLTLESARPSHTSQYLCASRGQGTGERSENEQFFGPGTRLTVL.

The V call is TRBV5-6, the J call TRBJ2-1, with 12 bases aligning to TRBD2. The CDR3 totals 15 residues. Germline CDR1 is SGHDT and CDR2 is YYEEEE. V was pared by 7 bases and J by 8 bases, with 10 bases of the junction left unmatched. The CDR3 nucleotides read TGTGCCAGCGAGGCTTGGACTAGCGGGATCGATGAGCAGTTCTTC. Its protein product is CASEAWTSGIDEQFF.

The V and J genes are TRBV6-1 and TRBJ2-5; TRBD2 matches 15 bases. CDR3 length: 19 residues. Losses at the gene ends were 4 bases for V and 1 base for J; bases not matched to a gene: 10. Germline loops: CDR1 MNHNS, CDR2 SASEGT. The CDR3 protein is CASSVRTSGRGGPQETQYF. The CDR3 DNA reads TGTGCCAGCAGTGTTAGGACTAGCGGGAGGGGGGGCCCCCAAGAGACCCAGTACTTC.

This sequence joins TRBV7-9 and TRBJ2-5; the match to TRBD2 covers 13 bases. The germline V gene encodes CDR1 SEHNR and CDR2 FQNEAQ (reference sequence). The CDR3 is made up of 17 amino acids. V shed 1 base and J 1 base; nucleotides not matched to a gene: 3. The CDR3: CASSLGGTSGTQETQYF. Here the CDR3 DNA reads TGTGCCAGCAGCTTAGGCGGGACTAGCGGGACCCAAGAGACCCAGTACTTC.

The chain has TRBV25-1 and TRBJ2-3; the match to TRBD2 covers 10 bases. Trimming at V came to 5 bases and at J to 2 bases, leaving 10 bases not matched to a gene. CDR1 is MGHDK and CDR2 is SYGVNS in the germline V gene. This CDR3 comprises 17 residues. This chain's CDR3 is CASSISGRAQLTDTQYF. For the CDR3, the DNA is TGTGCCAGCAGTATCAGCGGGAGGGCCCAACTCACAGATACGCAGTATTTT.

This rearrangement joins TRBV27 to TRBJ1-5; tentative D call: TRBD1 (5 bases). Per germline, CDR1 MNHEY and CDR2 SMNVEV (reference sequence). Trimming cost V 6 bases and J 3 bases, with 12 bases left between them. This CDR3 has 14 amino acids. The CDR3 spells CASRLTDPNQPQHF. The CDR3 nucleotides read TGTGCCAGCAGGTTGACAGATCCCAATCAGCCCCAGCATTTT.

The CDR3 DNA sequence: TGTGCCAGTAGTGGGTTGAGGGATATCGATGGCTACACCTTC. Encoded protein: CASSGLRDIDGYTF. J is TRBJ1-2 and V is TRBV19; no clear D gene. In germline, CDR1 is LNHDA, CDR2 SQIVND (reference sequence). Trimming shortened V by 5 bases and J by 6 bases, and 16 bases separated the two germline ends. The CDR3 has 14 residues. Combining the CDR3 with reference TRBV19 and TRBJ1-2 gives the whole variable domain DGGITQSPKYLFRKEGQNVTLSCEQNLNHDAMYWYRQDPGQGLRLIYYSQIVNDFQKGDIAEGYSVSREKKESFPLTVTSAQKNPTAFYLCASSGLRDIDGYTFGSGTRLTVV.

V is TRBV6-1 and J is TRBJ2-5, with D possibly being TRBD1 (6 bases). V was pared by 2 bases and J by 5 bases, with 9 bases between. CDR1 and CDR2 from the germline V gene are MNHNS and SASEGT. The CDR3 runs to 13 residues. CDR3 sequence reads: CASSELRGETQYF. The CDR3 bases are TGTGCCAGCAGTGAATTAAGGGGGGAGACCCAGTACTTC.

V is TRBV11-2 and J is TRBJ2-7, with D possibly matching TRBD2 (5 bases). Per the germline V gene, CDR1 is SGHAT and CDR2 is FQNNGV. The CDR3 has 14 amino acids. Trimming stripped 2 bases from V and 5 bases from J, with 13 bases between. Here the CDR3 reads CASSLRDLVHEQYF. The CDR3 coding sequence is TGTGCCAGCAGCTTACGGGATCTGGTCCACGAGCAGTACTTC.

The V gene is TRBV10-3, the J gene TRBJ1-1; D uncertain. The CDR3 spans 14 residues. V was trimmed by 4 bases and J by 1 base, leaving 10 bases between them. Looked up from germline, CDR1 is ENHRY and CDR2 is SYGVKD. In nucleotides, the CDR3 is TGTGCCATCAGTGTCGGAGGGAGGAACACTGAAGCTTTCTTT. Translation: CAISVGGRNTEAFF.

The chain links TRBV12-2 to TRBJ2-2; TRBD2, as called in the table, went unchecked against the DNA. TRBV12-2 is a pseudogene locus. There are 16 residues in the CDR3. This CDR3 reads CASRLGTSGYTGELFF. DNA for the CDR3: TGTGCAAGTCGCTTAGGGACTAGCGGGTACACCGGGGAGCTGTTTTTT.

The rearrangement joins TRBV18 to TRBJ2-5; 11 nucleotides line up with TRBD2. V lost 3 bases and J lost 4; bases outside the gene matches: 7. The CDR3 loop spans 16 amino acids. The germline V gene has CDR1 KGHSH and CDR2 LQKENI. CDR3 sequence reads: CASSPLSGRARETQYF. For the CDR3, the DNA is TGTGCCAGCTCACCCCTTAGCGGGAGGGCGAGAGAGACCCAGTACTTC. Supplemented by reference TRBV18 and TRBJ2-5, the full variable domain reads NAGVMQNPRHLVRRRGQEARLRCSPMKGHSHVYWYRQLPEEGLKFMVYLQKENIIDESGMPKERFSAEFPKEGPSILRIQQVVRGDSAAYFCASSPLSGRARETQYFGPGTRLLVL.

This sequence joins TRBV13 and TRBJ2-1, with 7 bases that match TRBD2. The CDR3 contains 13 residues. CDR1 is PRHDT and CDR2 is FYEKMQ in the germline V gene (reference sequence). The V gene end was trimmed by 6 bases and the J gene end by 4 bases; junction bases not matched to a gene: 3. The CDR3 spells CASRPSGYNEQFF. The DNA for the CDR3 is TGTGCCAGCAGGCCTAGCGGATACAATGAGCAGTTCTTC.

The gene calls are TRBV29-1 and TRBJ2-7, with TRBD2 as a possible D gene (7 bases). In germline, CDR1 is SQVTM, CDR2 ANQGSEA. The germline V and J ends were trimmed by 6 bases and 7 bases, with 19 bases remaining between them. This CDR3 has 13 residues. CDR3 DNA: TGCAGCGTGTGGGGGGGCATCGGAGGAGAGCAGTACTTC. Encoded protein: CSVWGGIGGEQYF.

The chain has TRBV7-9 and TRBJ2-1; D is unclear. The CDR3 is 16 amino acids. Between the trimmed V and J ends, which lost 6 bases and 3 bases, there was a span of 18 bases. Germline V CDR1 and CDR2: SEHNR, FQNEAQ (reference sequence). CDR3: CASSLGATRFYNEQFF. CDR3 coding DNA: TGTGCCAGCAGTTTGGGCGCGACCAGGTTCTACAATGAGCAGTTCTTC. The complete variable domain, with remaining parts taken from reference TRBV7-9 and TRBJ2-1, reads DTGVSQNPRHKITKRGQNVTFRCDPISEHNRLYWYRQTLGQGPEFLTYFQNEAQLEKSRLLSDRFSAERPKGSFSTLEIQRTEQGDSAMYLCASSLGATRFYNEQFFGPGTRLTVL.

V usage is TRBV30 and J usage is TRBJ2-1, with D possibly being TRBD1 (6 bases). V gave up 4 bases and J gave up 9 bases, with 10 bases separating them. Per the germline V gene, CDR1 is GTSNPN and CDR2 is SVGIG (reference sequence). This CDR3 is built from 11 residues. Here the CDR3 reads CAWMRGGEQFF. In DNA, the CDR3 is TGTGCCTGGATGAGAGGGGGTGAGCAGTTCTTC.

The chain has TRBV13 and TRBJ2-7; 7 nucleotides align to TRBD1. J was trimmed by 6 bases and V by 8 bases; bases with no gene match: 7. The CDR3 spans 12 residues. Germline CDR1 and CDR2: PRHDT and FYEKMQ (reference sequence). The CDR3 protein is CASVSGGGEQYF. The CDR3 coding sequence is TGTGCCAGCGTGTCAGGGGGTGGCGAGCAGTACTTC.

This chain joins TRBV7-2 and TRBJ2-7; possibly TRBD1 for D (6 bases). The germline V gene encodes CDR1 SGHTA and CDR2 FQGNSA. CDR3 length: 16 amino acids. Trimming took off 4 bases at V and 4 bases at J, with 20 bases between the two ends. The CDR3 sequence: CASSSTRGGASYEQYF. The CDR3 DNA follows: TGTGCCAGCAGCTCAACTCGAGGGGGTGCGTCTTACGAGCAGTACTTC. The complete variable domain, with remaining parts taken from reference TRBV7-2 and TRBJ2-7, reads GAGVSQSPSNKVTEKGKDVELRCDPISGHTALYWYRQSLGQGLEFLIYFQGNSAPDKSGLPSDRFSAERTGGSVSTLTIQRTQQEDSAVYLCASSSTRGGASYEQYFGPGTRLTVT.

The genes are TRBV9 and TRBJ1-2, with unresolved D. CDR1 and CDR2 (germline): SGDLS, YYNGEE. V lost 5 bases to trimming and J lost 2 bases, with 10 bases between them. The CDR3 is made up of 13 amino acids. As DNA, the CDR3 is TGTGCCAGCAGAAATAGGGAGAACTATGGCTACACCTTC. This encodes CASRNRENYGYTF.